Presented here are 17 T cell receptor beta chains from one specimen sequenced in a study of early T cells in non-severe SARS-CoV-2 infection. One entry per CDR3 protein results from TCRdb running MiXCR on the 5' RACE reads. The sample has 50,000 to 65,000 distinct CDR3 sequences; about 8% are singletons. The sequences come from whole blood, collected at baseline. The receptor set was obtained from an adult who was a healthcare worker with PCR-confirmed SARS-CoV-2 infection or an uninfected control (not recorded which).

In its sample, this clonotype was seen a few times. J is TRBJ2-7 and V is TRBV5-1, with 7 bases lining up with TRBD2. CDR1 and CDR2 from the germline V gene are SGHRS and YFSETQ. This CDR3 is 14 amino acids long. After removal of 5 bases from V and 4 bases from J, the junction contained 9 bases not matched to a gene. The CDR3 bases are TGCGCCAGCAGGTTGCGGGAGAAAATGTACGAGCAGTACTTC. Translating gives CASRLREKMYEQYF.

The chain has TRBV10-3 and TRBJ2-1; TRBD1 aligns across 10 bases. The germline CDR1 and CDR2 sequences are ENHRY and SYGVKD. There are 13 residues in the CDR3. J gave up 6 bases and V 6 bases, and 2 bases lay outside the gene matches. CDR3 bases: TGTGCCATCAGCCGGGACAGGGGCAATGAGCAGTTCTTC. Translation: CAISRDRGNEQFF.

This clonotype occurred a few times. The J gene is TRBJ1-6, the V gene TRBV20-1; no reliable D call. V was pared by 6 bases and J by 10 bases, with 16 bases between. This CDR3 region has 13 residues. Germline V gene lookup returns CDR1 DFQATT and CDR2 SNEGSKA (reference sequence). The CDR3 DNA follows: TGCAGTGCCCCCCCTTCTCAGTCGTCACCCCTCCACTTT. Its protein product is CSAPPSQSSPLHF.

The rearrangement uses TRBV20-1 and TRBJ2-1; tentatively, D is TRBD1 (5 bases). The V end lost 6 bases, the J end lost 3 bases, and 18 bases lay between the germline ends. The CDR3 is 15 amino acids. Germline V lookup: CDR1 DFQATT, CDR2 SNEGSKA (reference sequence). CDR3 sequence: CSAVPSAGFYNEQFF. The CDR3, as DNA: TGCAGTGCCGTACCCTCGGCAGGGTTCTACAATGAGCAGTTCTTC.

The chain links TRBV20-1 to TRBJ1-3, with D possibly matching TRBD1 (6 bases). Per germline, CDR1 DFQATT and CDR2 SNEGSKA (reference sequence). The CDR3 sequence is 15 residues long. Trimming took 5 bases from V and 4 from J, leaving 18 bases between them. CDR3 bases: TGCAGTGCTGTCCGATTGGGACACTTCGGAAACACCATATATTTT. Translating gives CSAVRLGHFGNTIYF.

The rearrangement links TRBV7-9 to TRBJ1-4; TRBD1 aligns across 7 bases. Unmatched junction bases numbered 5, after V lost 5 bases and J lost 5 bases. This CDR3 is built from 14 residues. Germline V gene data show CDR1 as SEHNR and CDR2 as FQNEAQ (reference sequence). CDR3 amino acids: CASSQGQTNEKLFF. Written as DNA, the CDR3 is TGTGCCAGCAGCCAGGGACAGACGAATGAAAAACTGTTTTTT.

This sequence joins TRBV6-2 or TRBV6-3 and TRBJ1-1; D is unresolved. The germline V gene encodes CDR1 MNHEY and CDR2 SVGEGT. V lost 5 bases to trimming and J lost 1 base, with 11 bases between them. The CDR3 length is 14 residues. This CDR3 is CASSALQSNTEAFF. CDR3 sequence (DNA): TGTGCCAGCAGTGCGTTACAGTCGAACACTGAAGCTTTCTTT.

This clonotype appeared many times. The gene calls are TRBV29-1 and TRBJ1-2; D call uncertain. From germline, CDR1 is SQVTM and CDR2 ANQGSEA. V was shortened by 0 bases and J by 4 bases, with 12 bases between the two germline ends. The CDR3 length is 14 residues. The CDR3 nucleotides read TGCAGCGTTGAAGATCCTGAGCGGTCCTATGGCTACACCTTC. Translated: CSVEDPERSYGYTF.

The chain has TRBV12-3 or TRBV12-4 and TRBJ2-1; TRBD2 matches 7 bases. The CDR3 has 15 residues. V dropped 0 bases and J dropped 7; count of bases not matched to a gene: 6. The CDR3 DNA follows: TGTGCCAGCAGTTTAGCGGGAGGGCCTCGGAATGAGCAGTTCTTC. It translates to CASSLAGGPRNEQFF.

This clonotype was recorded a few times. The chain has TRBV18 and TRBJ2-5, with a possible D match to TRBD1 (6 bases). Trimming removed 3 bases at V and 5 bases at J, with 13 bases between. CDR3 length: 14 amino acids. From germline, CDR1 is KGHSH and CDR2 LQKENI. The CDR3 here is CASSPLQGSETQYF. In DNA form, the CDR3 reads TGTGCCAGCTCACCGTTGCAGGGGAGCGAGACCCAGTACTTC. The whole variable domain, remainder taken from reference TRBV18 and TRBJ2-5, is NAGVMQNPRHLVRRRGQEARLRCSPMKGHSHVYWYRQLPEEGLKFMVYLQKENIIDESGMPKERFSAEFPKEGPSILRIQQVVRGDSAAYFCASSPLQGSETQYFGPGTRLLVL.

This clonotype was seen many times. CDR3 region: CASSYPMRGRGYGYTF. DNA for the CDR3: TGTGCCAGCAGTTACCCCATGAGGGGGCGGGGATATGGCTACACCTTC. The chain couples TRBV6-6 to TRBJ1-2; 7 bases are shared with TRBD1. CDR3 size: 16 residues. V shed 2 bases and J 5 bases; nucleotides not matched to a gene: 11. Germline assignment: CDR1 MNHNY and CDR2 SVGAGI (reference sequence).

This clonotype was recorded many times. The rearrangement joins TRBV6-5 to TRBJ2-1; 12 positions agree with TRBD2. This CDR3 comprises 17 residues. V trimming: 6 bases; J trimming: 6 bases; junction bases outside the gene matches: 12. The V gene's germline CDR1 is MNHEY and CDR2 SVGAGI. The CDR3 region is CASSPALGLAGSNEQFF. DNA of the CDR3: TGTGCCAGCAGCCCGGCGCTCGGACTAGCGGGGTCCAATGAGCAGTTCTTC.

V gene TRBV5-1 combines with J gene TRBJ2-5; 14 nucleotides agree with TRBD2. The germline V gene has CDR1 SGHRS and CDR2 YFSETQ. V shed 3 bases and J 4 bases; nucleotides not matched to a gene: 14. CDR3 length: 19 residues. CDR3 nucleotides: TGCGCCAGCAGCTCCCCCGGGACTAGCGGGAGTACGTCGGCAGAGACCCAGTACTTC. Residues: CASSSPGTSGSTSAETQYF.

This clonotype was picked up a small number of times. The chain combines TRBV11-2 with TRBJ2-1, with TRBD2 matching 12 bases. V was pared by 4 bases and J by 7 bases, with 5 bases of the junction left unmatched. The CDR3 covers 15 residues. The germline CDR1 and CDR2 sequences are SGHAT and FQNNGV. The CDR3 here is CASSSLAGGRNEQFF. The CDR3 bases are TGTGCCAGCAGCTCGCTAGCGGGAGGGCGGAATGAGCAGTTCTTC.

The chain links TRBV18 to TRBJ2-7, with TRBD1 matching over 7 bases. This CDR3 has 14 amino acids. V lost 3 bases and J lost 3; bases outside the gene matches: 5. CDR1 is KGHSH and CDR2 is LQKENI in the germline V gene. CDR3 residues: CASSPGQTLYEQYF. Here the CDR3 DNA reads TGTGCCAGCTCACCGGGACAGACGCTCTACGAGCAGTACTTC. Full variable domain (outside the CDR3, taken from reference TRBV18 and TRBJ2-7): NAGVMQNPRHLVRRRGQEARLRCSPMKGHSHVYWYRQLPEEGLKFMVYLQKENIIDESGMPKERFSAEFPKEGPSILRIQQVVRGDSAAYFCASSPGQTLYEQYFGPGTRLTVT.

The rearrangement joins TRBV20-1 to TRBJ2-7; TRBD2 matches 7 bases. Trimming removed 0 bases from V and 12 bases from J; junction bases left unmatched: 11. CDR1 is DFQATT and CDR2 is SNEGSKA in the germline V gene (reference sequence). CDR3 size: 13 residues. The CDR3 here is CSARDFGGNRAYF. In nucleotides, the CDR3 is TGCAGTGCTAGAGATTTCGGGGGGAATAGGGCGTACTTC.

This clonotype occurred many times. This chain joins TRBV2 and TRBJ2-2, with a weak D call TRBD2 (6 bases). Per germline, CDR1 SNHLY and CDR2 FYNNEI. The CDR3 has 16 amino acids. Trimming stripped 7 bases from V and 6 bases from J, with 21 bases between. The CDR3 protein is CASKQSPAGLPGELFF. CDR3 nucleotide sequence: TGTGCCAGCAAGCAGAGCCCCGCGGGGCTTCCCGGGGAGCTGTTTTTT.